The rows below give T cell receptor beta chains drawn from one sample of a study of blood T cell repertoires in COVID-19. Libraries were prepared by immunoSEQ multiplex PCR; TCRdb keeps only in-frame clonotypes and omits some of them. The table has 40,000 to 50,000 clones, about 77% seen once. The specimen sequenced was peripheral blood. The receptors come from a woman between 65 and 79 years old with acute or convalescent COVID-19. CDR3s include the opening cysteine and the closing phenylalanine or tryptophan. Each record gives: V gene, J gene, clone size, D gene, CDR3 length, CDR3 DNA, CDR3 protein. D genes are given only for firm matches. Clone size is given for some rows only: seen once, a few or many times, or a class if the clone is expanded.

V: TRBV3-1/TRBV3-2
J: TRBJ1-4
size: -
D: -
length: 12
DNA: TGTGCCAGCAGCTACACAAATGAAAAACTGTTTTTT
CDR3: CASSYTNEKLFF

V: TRBV5-8
J: TRBJ1-4
size: many
D: -
length: 16
DNA: TGTGCCAGCAGCTTGGACTCAGGGTTTTCTAATGAAAAACTGTTTTTT
CDR3: CASSLDSGFSNEKLFF

V: TRBV7-2
J: TRBJ1-1
size: -
D: -
length: 14
DNA: TGTGCCAGCAGCCCGCCCCGGTTGAACACTGAAGCTTTCTTT
CDR3: CASSPPRLNTEAFF

V: TRBV30
J: TRBJ2-2
size: -
D: TRBD1
length: 14
DNA: TGTGCCGGGACCGGGACAGGGGTCGGCGGGGAGCTGTTTTTT
CDR3: CAGTGTGVGGELFF

V: TRBV19
J: TRBJ1-1
size: -
D: -
length: 13
DNA: TGTGCCAGTAGTATAGAGAATGGACAGAAGGCTTTCTTT
CDR3: CASSIENGQKAFF

V: TRBV2
J: TRBJ2-3
size: -
D: -
length: 14
DNA: TGTGCCAGCAGTGGGGGACTTTCCACAGATACGCAGTATTTT
CDR3: CASSGGLSTDTQYF

V: TRBV28
J: TRBJ2-7
size: -
D: TRBD2
length: 15
DNA: TGTGCCAGCAGTTCCGGACTAGCCTACTCCTACGAGCAGTACTTC
CDR3: CASSSGLAYSYEQYF

V: TRBV27
J: TRBJ1-2
size: -
D: -
length: 15
DNA: TGTGCCAGCAGTTTAAACAGGGAAAGAGGCTATGGCTACACCTTC
CDR3: CASSLNRERGYGYTF

V: TRBV4-1
J: TRBJ1-4
size: -
D: TRBD1
length: 15
DNA: TGCGCCAGCAGCCAGGCCTGGGACAGGAGGGAAAAACTGTTTTTT
CDR3: CASSQAWDRREKLFF

V: TRBV5-1
J: TRBJ2-2
size: few
D: -
length: 15
DNA: TGCGCCAGCAGCCTGGCCCCTTCAGGTACCGGGGAGCTGTTTTTT
CDR3: CASSLAPSGTGELFF

V: TRBV4-2
J: TRBJ2-7
size: -
D: -
length: 13
DNA: TGTGCCAGCAGCCGGGGACAAGCCTACGAGCAGTACTTC
CDR3: CASSRGQAYEQYF

V: TRBV18
J: TRBJ2-2
size: many
D: TRBD2
length: 15
DNA: TGTGCCAGCTCACAAGGGACTAGCGGTACCGGGGAGCTGTTTTTT
CDR3: CASSQGTSGTGELFF

V: TRBV24-1
J: TRBJ2-5
size: -
D: -
length: 15
DNA: TGTGCCACCAGTGATTTGGGGGGCCTCCCAGGGACCCAGTACTTC
CDR3: CATSDLGGLPGTQYF

V: TRBV28
J: TRBJ1-3
size: -
D: -
length: 16
DNA: TGTGCCAGCAGTTCCCCAGGGGCCTCCTCTGGAAACACCATATATTTT
CDR3: CASSSPGASSGNTIYF

V: TRBV3-1/TRBV3-2
J: TRBJ2-7
size: -
D: TRBD1
length: 16
DNA: TGTGCCAGCAGCCTAGGACAACCAGGGGGCCGGGACGAGCAGTACTTC
CDR3: CASSLGQPGGRDEQYF

V: TRBV30
J: TRBJ2-7
size: few
D: TRBD1
length: 12
DNA: TGTGCCTGGGCCCTACAGGGGACCGGGCAGTACTTC
CDR3: CAWALQGTGQYF

V: TRBV18
J: TRBJ1-2
size: few
D: TRBD1
length: 14
DNA: TGTGCCAGCTCCCGGGACAGTCCTAACTATGGCTACACCTTC
CDR3: CASSRDSPNYGYTF

V: TRBV9
J: TRBJ2-1
size: -
D: TRBD2
length: 15
DNA: TGTGCCAGCAGCGTAGCGGGACTAGCGGGAGCTGAGCAGTTCTTC
CDR3: CASSVAGLAGAEQFF

V: TRBV10-3
J: TRBJ2-2
size: -
D: TRBD2
length: 17
DNA: TGTGCCATCAGTAAGACTAGCGGGGGGCGGAACACCGGGGAGCTGTTTTTT
CDR3: CAISKTSGGRNTGELFF

V: TRBV9
J: TRBJ1-5
size: -
D: TRBD1
length: 15
DNA: TGTGCCAGCAGCGAACAGGGGCTTGGCAATCAGCCCCAGCATTTT
CDR3: CASSEQGLGNQPQHF

V: TRBV10-2
J: TRBJ2-1
size: -
D: TRBD2
length: 13
DNA: TGCGCCAGCACCGGGACTAGCGCCAATGAGCAGTTCTTC
CDR3: CASTGTSANEQFF

V: TRBV4-3
J: TRBJ2-1
size: -
D: TRBD2
length: 17
DNA: TGCGCCAGCAGCCCCACAGCCCCAGCGGGGGGGCGAAATGAGCAGTTCTTC
CDR3: CASSPTAPAGGRNEQFF

V: TRBV29-1
J: TRBJ1-4
size: -
D: TRBD1
length: 15
DNA: TGCAGCGTTGGGCCTCAGGGGGCCGCTAATGAAAAACTGTTTTTT
CDR3: CSVGPQGAANEKLFF

V: TRBV6-6
J: TRBJ1-5
size: -
D: -
length: 16
DNA: TGTGCCAGCAGTTCATCGCAGGGCACTAGCAATCAGCCCCAGCATTTT
CDR3: CASSSSQGTSNQPQHF

V: TRBV20-1
J: TRBJ1-1
size: -
D: -
length: 11
DNA: TGCAGTGCTGAGACAAACACTGAAGCTTTCTTT
CDR3: CSAETNTEAFF

V: TRBV6-4
J: TRBJ1-5
size: -
D: -
length: 13
DNA: TGTGCCAGCAGTGCAGGACAGAATCAGCCCCAGCATTTT
CDR3: CASSAGQNQPQHF

V: TRBV5-8
J: TRBJ1-1
size: few
D: TRBD1
length: 16
DNA: TGTGCCAGCAGCTACTTTAGAGGACAGGCCCGCACTGAAGCTTTCTTT
CDR3: CASSYFRGQARTEAFF

V: TRBV11-3
J: TRBJ1-4
size: -
D: TRBD1
length: 16
DNA: TGTGCCAGCAGCCCACACCTGGGGACAGGGAACGAAAAACTGTTTTTT
CDR3: CASSPHLGTGNEKLFF

V: TRBV7-3
J: TRBJ2-2
size: -
D: -
length: 17
DNA: TGTGCCAGCAGCTTAAAGTCCGTCCGACAGTTTACCGGGGAGCTGTTTTTT
CDR3: CASSLKSVRQFTGELFF

V: TRBV4-3
J: TRBJ1-2
size: -
D: TRBD1
length: 14
DNA: TGCGCCAGCAGCCAGGGGACAGCTGGGTATGGCTACACCTTC
CDR3: CASSQGTAGYGYTF

V: TRBV19
J: TRBJ1-1
size: -
D: -
length: 14
DNA: TGTGCCAGTAGTATGCGGGGTTTGGCAGGGCGAGCTTTCTTT
CDR3: CASSMRGLAGRAFF

V: TRBV18
J: TRBJ2-7
size: -
D: -
length: 14
DNA: TGTGCCAGCTCACCAGCGCAGCTGTCGGGAGAGCAGTACTTC
CDR3: CASSPAQLSGEQYF

V: TRBV19
J: TRBJ1-1
size: -
D: -
length: 13
DNA: TGTGCCAGTAGTTTCACAGAGAACACTGAAGCTTTCTTT
CDR3: CASSFTENTEAFF

V: TRBV7-2
J: TRBJ2-7
size: -
D: TRBD2
length: 15
DNA: TGTGCCAGCAGCTTAATACTAGCGGGGGTTTACGAGCAGTACTTC
CDR3: CASSLILAGVYEQYF

V: TRBV4-3
J: TRBJ1-2
size: -
D: -
length: 15
DNA: TGCGCCAGCAGCCAGATACCTTGGAGGGACTATGGCTACACCTTC
CDR3: CASSQIPWRDYGYTF

V: TRBV6-5
J: TRBJ2-7
size: -
D: -
length: 15
DNA: TGTGCCAGCAGTTCCCTGGCCGGAGCGGCCTACGAGCAGTACTTC
CDR3: CASSSLAGAAYEQYF

V: TRBV15
J: TRBJ2-3
size: -
D: -
length: 13
DNA: TGTGCCACCAGCAGAGATCGAGAGGATACGCAGTATTTT
CDR3: CATSRDREDTQYF

V: TRBV2
J: TRBJ1-1
size: -
D: -
length: 13
DNA: TGTGCCAGCAATGGACAGATGAACACTGAAGCTTTCTTT
CDR3: CASNGQMNTEAFF

V: TRBV27
J: TRBJ2-5
size: -
D: TRBD2
length: 15
DNA: TGTGCCAGCAGCTCCCCGGCGGGAGGTCTAGAGACCCAGTACTTC
CDR3: CASSSPAGGLETQYF

V: TRBV5-6
J: TRBJ1-4
size: once
D: -
length: 17
DNA: TGTGCCAGCAGCTTGGGTATAGGGGGTTACAGTAATGAAAAACTGTTTTTT
CDR3: CASSLGIGGYSNEKLFF

V: TRBV3-1/TRBV3-2
J: TRBJ1-2
size: once
D: TRBD1
length: 18
DNA: TGTGCCAGCAACGATGGACAGGTTAATTTAGGGACAGCCTATGGCTACACCTTC
CDR3: CASNDGQVNLGTAYGYTF

V: TRBV10-3
J: TRBJ2-7
size: -
D: TRBD1
length: 14
DNA: TGTGCCATCAACCCCGGGACAGTCGACCACGAGCAGTACTTC
CDR3: CAINPGTVDHEQYF

V: TRBV19
J: TRBJ2-2
size: -
D: TRBD1
length: 14
DNA: TGTGCCAGTAGTCTACAGGGGGCTGGAGGGGAGCTGTTTTTT
CDR3: CASSLQGAGGELFF

V: TRBV7-9
J: TRBJ2-7
size: -
D: TRBD1
length: 14
DNA: TGTGCCAGCAGCCTTCGGACAGGGGGGCACGAGCAGTACTTC
CDR3: CASSLRTGGHEQYF

V: TRBV18
J: TRBJ1-1
size: -
D: TRBD1
length: 16
DNA: TGTGCCAGCTCACAACTGACAGGGGGCGCGTTAGCTGAAGCTTTCTTT
CDR3: CASSQLTGGALAEAFF

V: TRBV28
J: TRBJ2-4
size: -
D: -
length: 16
DNA: TGTGCCAGCAGTTTAAGACCGGGACACCCCGCGGACATTCAGTACTTC
CDR3: CASSLRPGHPADIQYF

V: TRBV29-1
J: TRBJ2-7
size: -
D: -
length: 9
DNA: TGCAGCGGAGACTACGAGCAGTACTTC
CDR3: CSGDYEQYF

V: TRBV16
J: TRBJ1-5
size: -
D: TRBD1
length: 16
DNA: TGTGCCAGCAGCCAATCGGTAACAGGGGGCAATCAGCCCCAGCATTTT
CDR3: CASSQSVTGGNQPQHF

V: TRBV7-9
J: TRBJ1-2
size: -
D: -
length: 15
DNA: TGTGCCAGCAGCTCTCAATATGACAAGGACTATGGCTACACCTTC
CDR3: CASSSQYDKDYGYTF

V: TRBV6-5
J: TRBJ1-5
size: -
D: -
length: 15
DNA: TGTGCCAGCTGCGTAGCGCCCCATAGCAATCAGCCCCAGCATTTT
CDR3: CASCVAPHSNQPQHF